The 12 T cell receptor beta chains reported below all come from one sample, sequenced in a study of blood T cell repertoires in COVID-19. Libraries were prepared by immunoSEQ multiplex PCR; TCRdb keeps only in-frame clonotypes and omits some of them. The sample has approximately 200,000 clones, approximately 80% seen once. Sequencing was performed on PBMCs or T cells enriched from blood (not recorded which). The origin of the receptors is a man aged 35 to 55 who had recovered from COVID-19.

The rearrangement uses TRBV2 and TRBJ1-5; 9 bases fit TRBD1. Trimming removed 6 bases from V and 5 bases from J; junction bases left unmatched: 8. This CDR3 spans 15 amino acids. Germline CDR1 and CDR2: SNHLY and FYNNEI. CDR3 sequence (DNA): TGTGCCAGCAGGGGGGACAGGGCGAAATATCAGCCCCAGCATTTT. It is translated as CASRGDRAKYQPQHF.

V gene TRBV6-5 combines with J gene TRBJ1-2; D perhaps matches TRBD1 (5 bases). Between the trimmed V and J ends, which lost 2 bases and 7 bases, there was a span of 14 bases. This CDR3 is built from 14 residues. CDR1 and CDR2 (germline): MNHEY, SVGAGI. CDR3 bases: TGTGCCAGCAGTTACGATCCGAATAGGGGTGGCTACACCTTC. The encoded protein is CASSYDPNRGGYTF.

The genes are TRBV12-5 and TRBJ2-6, with D perhaps TRBD2 (6 bases). There are 20 residues in the CDR3. Germline V CDR1 and CDR2: LGHNT, FRNRAP. V gave up 0 bases and J gave up 4 bases, with 22 bases separating them. The CDR3 here is CASGLVTGVLRRRGANVLTF. The CDR3 DNA is TGTGCTAGTGGTTTGGTAACGGGGGTACTCAGGAGAAGAGGGGCCAACGTCCTGACTTTC.

The rearrangement uses TRBV30 and TRBJ2-7; the D gene is possibly TRBD1 (8 bases). CDR1 and CDR2 from the germline V gene are GTSNPN and SVGIG (reference sequence). The CDR3 totals 14 residues. The CDR3 DNA reads as TGTGCGTGGGGGGGACAGGAGAACTCCTACGAGCAGTACTTC. This gives the protein CAWGGQENSYEQYF.

This clone occurred a few times. V usage is TRBV2 and J usage is TRBJ1-5, with TRBD1 matching over 7 bases. The CDR3 runs 13 residues. With V trimmed by 8 bases and J by 3 bases, 4 bases remained unmatched. From germline, CDR1 is SNHLY and CDR2 FYNNEI. The CDR3 DNA reads TGTGCCAGCCAGGGGGTTTTCAATCAGCCCCAGCATTTT. As protein: CASQGVFNQPQHF.

This clone was seen just once. CDR3 sequence reads: CASSGPGDGGGVKPQHF. The CDR3 DNA is TGCGCCAGCAGTGGCCCCGGGGACGGGGGGGGAGTGAAGCCCCAGCATTTT. J is TRBJ1-5 and V is TRBV10-1; tentatively, D is TRBD1 (5 bases). Looked up from germline, CDR1 is WNHNN and CDR2 is SYGVQD (reference sequence). With 4 bases removed from V and 8 bases from J, the gap between germline ends came to 24 bases. The CDR3 covers 17 residues.

The chain couples TRBV6-5 to TRBJ2-7, with 7 bases matching TRBD2. With 6 bases clipped from V and 2 bases from J, the junction kept 4 bases outside the gene matches. Germline loops: CDR1 MNHEY, CDR2 SVGAGI. CDR3 length: 13 amino acids. The CDR3 nucleotides are TGTGCCAGCAGATTAGGACTAGCCTACGAGCAGTACTTC. Its protein product is CASRLGLAYEQYF.

The chain is built from TRBV3-1 (or the pseudogene TRBV3-2) and TRBJ1-1; 8 positions match TRBD1. The junction had 10 bases not matched to a gene; V was cut back by 4 bases and J by 6 bases. Germline CDR1 LGHDT, CDR2 YNNKEL (reference sequence). The CDR3 runs to 15 residues. CDR3 DNA: TGTGCCAGCAGCCCTAGACGGACAGGGTCTTCTGAAGCTTTCTTT. It yields the protein CASSPRRTGSSEAFF.

The chain has TRBV27 and TRBJ1-1; D perhaps matches TRBD1 (6 bases). CDR1 is MNHEY and CDR2 is SMNVEV in the germline V gene (reference sequence). With 3 bases removed from V and 0 bases from J, the gap between germline ends came to 11 bases. CDR3 size: 15 residues. In nucleotides, the CDR3 is TGTGCCAGCAGTTTTTCAGGGGTCATGAACACTGAAGCTTTCTTT. Its protein product is CASSFSGVMNTEAFF.

The chain uses TRBV5-1 and TRBJ2-2; D not certain. V was cut by 3 bases and J by 0 bases, with 9 bases left in between. CDR3 length equals 15 residues. The germline gives CDR1 SGHRS, CDR2 YFSETQ. The CDR3, as DNA: TGCGCCAGCAGCTACTCGACTGCGAACACCGGGGAGCTGTTTTTT. It specifies CASSYSTANTGELFF.

This rearrangement joins TRBV24-1 to TRBJ1-5; D unclear. The CDR3 is 14 residues long. Germline V lookup: CDR1 KGHDR, CDR2 SFDVKD. Trimming took off 9 bases at V and 4 bases at J, with 15 bases between the two ends. CDR3 DNA: TGTGCCACCTCGGAGGTGGGTTTTAATCAGCCCCAGCATTTT. Protein product: CATSEVGFNQPQHF.

This chain connects TRBV7-6 to TRBJ2-7; 15 bases are shared with TRBD2. CDR1 and CDR2 (germline): SGHVS, FNYEAQ. V lost 4 bases to trimming and J lost 5 bases; unmatched junction nucleotides: 3. There are 15 residues in the CDR3. For the CDR3, the DNA is TGTGCCAGCAGCTCTGGACTAGCGGGAGGGAACGAGCAGTACTTC. This encodes CASSSGLAGGNEQYF.